The T cell receptor beta chain under discussion was sequenced for a study of human CD8 memory T cell subsets. Findings of the study overall: The T cell repertoires of the stem-like memory and precursor exhausted subsets exhibited minimal overlap with one another. In contrast to effector memory cells, stem-like memory and precursor exhausted T cells had similarly high diversity.

Negative magnetic separation enriched total CD8+ T cells. Investigators built TCR beta libraries using UMI-labeled 5' RACE. Authors' analysis steps: Clonotype content per TCR beta library ranged between roughly 2,700 and 18,000 functional CDR3 beta clonotypes. TCRdb re-called the 5' RACE reads and gives one entry per CDR3 protein, without DNA. In this record, the V and J calls reflect TCRdb's handling and not the investigators' own analysis. This repertoire includes about 10,000 distinct CDR3 sequences. The CDR3 contains 13 residues. Germline CDR1 DFQATT, CDR2 SNEGSKA (reference sequence). Worth noting for this clonotype: No antigen is known for it.

Sequencing used CD8+ T cells from PBMCs. This sequence joins TRBV20-1 and TRBJ1-3. This clonotype originated in a human donor in good health. The CDR3 sequence: CSAREGAGNTIYF.